The 6 T cell receptor beta chains below all came from one sample that was sequenced in a study of radiotherapy plus CTLA-4 blockade in lung cancer. Clones were sequenced by immunoSEQ multiplex PCR, and TCRdb holds only the in-frame ones, with some missing. The table records more than 60,000 clones, about 72% of them present only once. The starting material was peripheral blood, obtained from a patient treated with radiotherapy plus ipilimumab. The receptor source for this set is a human donor with non-small cell lung cancer who had a complete response to radiotherapy plus ipilimumab.

The chain has TRBV29-1 and TRBJ2-1, with 9 bases matching TRBD2. Germline CDR1 and CDR2: SQVTM and ANQGSEA. J gave up 9 bases and V 7 bases, and 13 bases lay outside the gene matches. CDR3 size: 14 residues. The CDR3 region is CSASSGNERVEQFF. The CDR3 DNA reads as TGCAGCGCCTCTAGCGGGAATGAACGAGTTGAGCAGTTCTTC.

The rearrangement uses TRBV7-8 and TRBJ1-1, with D possibly being TRBD1 (5 bases). The CDR3 length is 14 residues. Deletions cut 4 bases from V and 3 bases from J, with 12 bases between. Germline assignment: CDR1 SGHVS and CDR2 FQNEAQ. CDR3 DNA sequence: TGTGCCAGCAGCTCCAGGGTCGAATACACTGAAGCTTTCTTT. Amino acid sequence: CASSSRVEYTEAFF.

The CDR3 is CASSYSGTSGVYEQYF. CDR3 DNA: TGTGCCAGCAGTTACTCCGGGACTAGCGGGGTCTACGAGCAGTACTTC. The J gene is TRBJ2-7, the V gene TRBV6-5; 13 nucleotides match TRBD2. The junction had 2 bases not matched to a gene; V was cut back by 0 bases and J by 3 bases. This CDR3 comprises 16 residues. CDR1 and CDR2 (germline): MNHEY, SVGAGI.

This chain uses TRBV29-1 with TRBJ2-3, with D maybe TRBD2 (6 bases). CDR1 and CDR2 (germline): SQVTM, ANQGSEA. Trimming left V 7 bases short and J 2 bases short, with 13 bases between. The CDR3 extends over 13 amino acids. This CDR3 is CSAGSLDTDTQYF. For the CDR3, the DNA is TGCAGCGCCGGGAGCCTGGACACAGATACGCAGTATTTT.

This clone has only one observation. The DNA for the CDR3 is TGTGCCAGTAGTATAGGGGGACTAGCGGGAGTTCGCACAGATACGCAGTATTTT. This sequence encodes CASSIGGLAGVRTDTQYF. The chain recombines TRBV19 with TRBJ2-3; the match to TRBD2 covers 14 bases. From germline, CDR1 is LNHDA and CDR2 SQIVND (reference sequence). The CDR3 runs to 18 residues. V lost 1 base, J lost 1 base, and 4 bases stayed unmatched.

The table lists this clone with a count of one. This chain connects TRBV19 to TRBJ2-7, with D perhaps matching TRBD2 (5 bases). The CDR3 consists of 13 residues. Germline V gene lookup returns CDR1 LNHDA and CDR2 SQIVND (reference sequence). Deletions cut 5 bases from V and 2 bases from J, with 10 bases between. The CDR3 nucleotides are TGTGCCAGTAGTCGACGGGGTACCTACGAGCAGTACTTC. Translating it yields CASSRRGTYEQYF.